This T cell receptor beta chain emerged from a study of beta chain features in type 1 diabetes. The study's findings and limits: Cells with high TCR expression could be over-represented when cDNA is sequenced. Among patients, naive, central memory and Treg TCRB repertoires appeared more similar than among healthy donors.

Expressed TCRB transcripts were sequenced, since all the RNA that had been isolated was reverse transcribed. TCRdb's copy holds only in-frame clones and misses some; the assay was immunoSEQ multiplex PCR. This table holds fewer than 350,000 clones, around a fifth found once. On this clone itself: Its antigen remains unidentified.

Based on CD45RO/CCR7/CD25/CD127/CD95/CD27, CD4+ regulatory, stem cell-like memory, naive and central memory cells were sorted. Germline V lookup: CDR1 SQVTM, CDR2 ANQGSEA. The CDR3 covers 14 residues. The J segment lost 0 bases and the V segment lost 1 base, leaving 1 base of the junction unmatched. The source material was naive CD4+ T cells from blood. The sequence was obtained from a woman aged 18-35 years in good health. The V and J genes are TRBV29-1 and TRBJ2-3, with 7 bases aligning to TRBD2. The CDR3 DNA follows: TGCAGCGTTGAAGCGGGAGGCAGCACAGATACGCAGTATTTT. Translated, it gives CSVEAGGSTDTQYF.